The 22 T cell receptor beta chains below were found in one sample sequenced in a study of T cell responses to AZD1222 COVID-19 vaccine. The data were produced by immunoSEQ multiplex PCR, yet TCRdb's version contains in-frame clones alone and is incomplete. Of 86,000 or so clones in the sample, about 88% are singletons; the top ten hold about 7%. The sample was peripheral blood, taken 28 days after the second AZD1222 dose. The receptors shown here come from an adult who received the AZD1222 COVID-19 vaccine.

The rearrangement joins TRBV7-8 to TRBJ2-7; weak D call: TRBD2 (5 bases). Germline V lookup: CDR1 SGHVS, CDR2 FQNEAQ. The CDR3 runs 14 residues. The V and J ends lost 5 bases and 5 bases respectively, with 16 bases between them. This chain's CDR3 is CASSQRRMRDEQYF. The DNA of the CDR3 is TGTGCCAGCAGCCAGAGGCGGATGAGGGACGAGCAGTACTTC.

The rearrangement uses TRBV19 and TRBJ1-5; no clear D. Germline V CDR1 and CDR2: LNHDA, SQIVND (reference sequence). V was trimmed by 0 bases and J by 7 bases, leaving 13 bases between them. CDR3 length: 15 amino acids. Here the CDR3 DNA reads TGTGCCAGTAGTATAGAAAAGCCCAATCGGCAGCCCCAGCATTTT. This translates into CASSIEKPNRQPQHF. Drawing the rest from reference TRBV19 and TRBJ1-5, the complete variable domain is DGGITQSPKYLFRKEGQNVTLSCEQNLNHDAMYWYRQDPGQGLRLIYYSQIVNDFQKGDIAEGYSVSREKKESFPLTVTSAQKNPTAFYLCASSIEKPNRQPQHFGDGTRLSIL.

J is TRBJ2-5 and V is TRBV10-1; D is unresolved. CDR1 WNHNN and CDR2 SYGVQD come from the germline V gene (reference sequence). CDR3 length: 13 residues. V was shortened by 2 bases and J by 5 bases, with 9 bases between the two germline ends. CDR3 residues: CASSEGSLETQYF. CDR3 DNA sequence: TGCGCCAGCAGTGAGGGCAGCCTGGAGACCCAGTACTTC.

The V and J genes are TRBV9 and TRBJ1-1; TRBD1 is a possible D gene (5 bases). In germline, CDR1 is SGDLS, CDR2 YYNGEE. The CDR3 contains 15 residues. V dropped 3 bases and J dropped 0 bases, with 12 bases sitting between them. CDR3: CASSGDSAMNTEAFF. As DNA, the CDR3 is TGTGCCAGCAGCGGTGACAGCGCCATGAACACTGAAGCTTTCTTT.

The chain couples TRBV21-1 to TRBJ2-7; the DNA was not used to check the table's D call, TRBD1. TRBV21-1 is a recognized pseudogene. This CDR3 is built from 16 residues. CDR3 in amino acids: CASSVQGTGPSYEQYF. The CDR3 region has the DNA TGTGCCAGCAGCGTCCAAGGGACAGGGCCCTCCTACGAGCAGTACTTC.

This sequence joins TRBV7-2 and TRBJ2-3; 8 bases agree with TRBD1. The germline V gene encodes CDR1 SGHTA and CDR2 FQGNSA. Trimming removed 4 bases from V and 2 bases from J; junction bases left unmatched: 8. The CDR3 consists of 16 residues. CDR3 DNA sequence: TGTGCCAGCAGCTCTCAGACAGGGGTGACCACAGATACGCAGTATTTT. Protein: CASSSQTGVTTDTQYF.

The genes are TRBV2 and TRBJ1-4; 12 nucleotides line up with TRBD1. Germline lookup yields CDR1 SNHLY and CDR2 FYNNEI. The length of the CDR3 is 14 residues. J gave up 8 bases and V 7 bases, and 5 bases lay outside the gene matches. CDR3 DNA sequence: TGTGCCAGCAACGCCGGGACAGGGGGCGAAAAACTGTTTTTT. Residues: CASNAGTGGEKLFF.

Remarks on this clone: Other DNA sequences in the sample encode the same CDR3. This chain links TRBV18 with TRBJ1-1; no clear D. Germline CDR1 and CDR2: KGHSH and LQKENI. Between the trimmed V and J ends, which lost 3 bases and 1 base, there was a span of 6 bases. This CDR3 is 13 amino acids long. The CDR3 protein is CASSPTGNTEAFF. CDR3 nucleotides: TGTGCCAGCTCACCTACGGGGAACACTGAAGCTTTCTTT.

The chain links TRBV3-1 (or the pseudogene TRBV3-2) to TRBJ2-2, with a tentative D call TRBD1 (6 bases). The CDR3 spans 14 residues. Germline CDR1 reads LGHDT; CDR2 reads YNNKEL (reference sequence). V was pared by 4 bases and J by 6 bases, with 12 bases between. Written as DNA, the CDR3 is TGTGCCAGCAGCCCTAGACAGGCCCCCGGGGAGCTGTTTTTT. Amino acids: CASSPRQAPGELFF.

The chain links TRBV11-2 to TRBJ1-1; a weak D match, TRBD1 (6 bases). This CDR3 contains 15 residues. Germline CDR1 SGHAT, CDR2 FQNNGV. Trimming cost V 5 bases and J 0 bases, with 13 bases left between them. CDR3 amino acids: CASSVRGGLNTEAFF. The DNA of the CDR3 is TGTGCCAGCAGCGTCAGGGGCGGGTTGAACACTGAAGCTTTCTTT. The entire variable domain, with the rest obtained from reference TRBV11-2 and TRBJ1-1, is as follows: EAGVAQSPRYKIIEKRQSVAFWCNPISGHATLYWYQQILGQGPKLLIQFQNNGVVDDSQLPKDRFSAERLKGVDSTLKIQPAKLEDSAVYLCASSVRGGLNTEAFFGQGTRLTVV.

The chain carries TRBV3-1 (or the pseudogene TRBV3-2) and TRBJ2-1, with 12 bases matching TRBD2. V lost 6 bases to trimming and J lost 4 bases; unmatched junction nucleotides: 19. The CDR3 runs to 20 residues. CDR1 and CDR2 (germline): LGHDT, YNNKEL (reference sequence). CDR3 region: CASSQSPAIGLAGTYNEQFF. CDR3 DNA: TGTGCCAGCAGTCAAAGCCCTGCCATCGGACTAGCGGGAACGTACAATGAGCAGTTCTTC.

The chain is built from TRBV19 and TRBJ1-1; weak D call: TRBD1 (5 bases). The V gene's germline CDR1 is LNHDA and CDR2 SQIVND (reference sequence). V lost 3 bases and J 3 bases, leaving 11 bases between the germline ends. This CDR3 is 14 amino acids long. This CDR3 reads CASSIGSGYTEAFF. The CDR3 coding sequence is TGTGCCAGTAGTATTGGGTCAGGGTACACTGAAGCTTTCTTT.

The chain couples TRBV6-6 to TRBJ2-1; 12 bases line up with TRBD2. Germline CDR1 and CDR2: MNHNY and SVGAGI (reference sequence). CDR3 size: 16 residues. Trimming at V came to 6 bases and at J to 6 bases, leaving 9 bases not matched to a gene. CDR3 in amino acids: CASSNPLAGGVNEQFF. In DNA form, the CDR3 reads TGTGCCAGCAGCAATCCCCTAGCGGGAGGGGTCAATGAGCAGTTCTTC.

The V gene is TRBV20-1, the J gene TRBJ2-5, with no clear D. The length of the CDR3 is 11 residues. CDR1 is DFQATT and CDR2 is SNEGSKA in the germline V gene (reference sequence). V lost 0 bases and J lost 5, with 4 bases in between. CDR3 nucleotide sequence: TGCAGTGCTAGAGATAGGGAGACCCAGTACTTC. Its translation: CSARDRETQYF.

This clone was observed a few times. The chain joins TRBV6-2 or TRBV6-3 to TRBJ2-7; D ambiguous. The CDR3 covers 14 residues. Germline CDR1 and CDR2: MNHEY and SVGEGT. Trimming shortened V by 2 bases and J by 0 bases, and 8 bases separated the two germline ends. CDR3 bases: TGTGCCAGCAGTTACACCCAGGCCTCCTACGAGCAGTACTTC. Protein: CASSYTQASYEQYF.

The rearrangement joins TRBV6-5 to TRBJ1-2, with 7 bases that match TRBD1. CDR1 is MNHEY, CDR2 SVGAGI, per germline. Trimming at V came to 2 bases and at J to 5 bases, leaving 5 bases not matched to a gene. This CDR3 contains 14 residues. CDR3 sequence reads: CASSYTSGGYGYTF. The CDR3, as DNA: TGTGCCAGCAGTTACACCTCAGGGGGGTATGGCTACACCTTC.

CDR3: CASTPGGDSYEQYF. CDR3 in DNA: TGTGCCAGTACCCCGGGAGGGGACTCCTACGAGCAGTACTTC. This chain joins TRBV19 and TRBJ2-7; TRBD2 aligns across 8 bases. CDR3 length equals 14 residues. CDR1 is LNHDA and CDR2 is SQIVND in the germline V gene (reference sequence). The trim removed 7 bases at V and 0 bases at J, leaving 5 bases unmatched.

The CDR3 is CASSPGLAGGDEQFF. The CDR3 nucleotides are TGTGCCAGCAGCCCCGGACTAGCGGGAGGGGATGAGCAGTTCTTC. The chain uses TRBV6-4 and TRBJ2-1; 15 bases line up with TRBD2. Trimming cost V 6 bases and J 8 bases; bases outside gene matches: 5. The CDR3 covers 15 residues. CDR1 MRHNA and CDR2 SNTAGT come from the germline V gene.

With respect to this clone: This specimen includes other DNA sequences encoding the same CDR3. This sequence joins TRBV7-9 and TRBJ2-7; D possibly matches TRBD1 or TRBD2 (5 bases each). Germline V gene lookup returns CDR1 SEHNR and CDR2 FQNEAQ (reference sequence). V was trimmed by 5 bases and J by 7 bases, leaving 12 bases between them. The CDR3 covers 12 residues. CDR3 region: CASSGGWGEQYF. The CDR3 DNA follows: TGTGCCAGCAGCGGTGGGTGGGGGGAGCAGTACTTC.

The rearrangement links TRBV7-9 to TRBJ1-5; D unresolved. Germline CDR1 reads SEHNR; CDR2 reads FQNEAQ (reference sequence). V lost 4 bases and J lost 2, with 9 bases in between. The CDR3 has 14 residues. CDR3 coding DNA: TGTGCCAGCAGCTCGCCTGGCGGCAATCAGCCCCAGCATTTT. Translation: CASSSPGGNQPQHF.

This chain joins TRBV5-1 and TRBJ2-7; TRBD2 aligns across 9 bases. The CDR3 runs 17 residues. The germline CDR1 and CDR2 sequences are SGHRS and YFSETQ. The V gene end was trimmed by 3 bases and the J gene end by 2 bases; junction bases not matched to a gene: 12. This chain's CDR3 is CASSSPLSGSPTYEQYF. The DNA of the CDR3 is TGCGCCAGCAGCTCTCCACTTAGCGGGAGTCCAACCTACGAGCAGTACTTC.

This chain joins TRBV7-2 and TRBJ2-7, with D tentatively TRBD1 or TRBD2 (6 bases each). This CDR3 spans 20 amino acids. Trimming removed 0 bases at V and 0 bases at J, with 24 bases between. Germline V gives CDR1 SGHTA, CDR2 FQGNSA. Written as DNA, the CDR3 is TGTGCCAGCAGCTTAGCGGAGACAGGACTAATACCCTTTAGCTCCTACGAGCAGTACTTC. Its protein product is CASSLAETGLIPFSSYEQYF.